This T cell receptor beta chain was sequenced during a study of cytomegalovirus exposure and HLA in healthy donors. Study-level background: Prior work identified around 120 million unique TCR beta sequences in 150 million to 200 million T cells. Findings and caveats of the study: With high specificity and sensitivity, the classifier reportedly diagnosed cytomegalovirus status. The study had only CMV serostatus as immune exposure information. The Asian-associated ancestry cluster reportedly had fewer N-insertions than the roughly 670-donor mean in a later analysis.

The PCR employed 60 Vbeta primers together with 13 Jbeta primers. Clones were read by immunoSEQ multiplex PCR, and TCRdb kept only the in-frame ones, dropping some. Of around 140,000 clones listed, around a tenth are singletons. The germline V gene encodes CDR1 SNHLY and CDR2 FYNNEI. The CDR3 consists of 12 residues. J gave up 5 bases and V 5 bases, and 1 base lay outside the gene matches. This clone was seen a handful of times. Its antigen is unknown. The clonotype originates from a man aged 50-60 years in good health and CMV-seronegative. The specimen was PBMCs. V gene TRBV2 combines with J gene TRBJ2-5; 8 bases fit TRBD1. The CDR3 is CASSYRGETQYF. In nucleotides, the CDR3 is TGTGCCAGCAGTTACAGGGGGGAGACCCAGTACTTC.